Listed below are T cell receptor beta chains from one sample, sequenced in a study of Ad26.COV2.S vaccination and SARS-CoV-2 variants. Assay used: immunoSEQ multiplex PCR; TCRdb lists only in-frame clones, some missing. Counted here are 380,000 or so clones, about 85% occurring once; the ten biggest clones make up 6.4%. This specimen was peripheral blood, taken in a trial of Ad26.COV2.S vaccine versus placebo. These receptors came from a person aged 18-60 years who received the Ad26.COV2.S COVID-19 vaccine or a placebo. Both conserved end residues are part of each CDR3. D genes are given only for firm matches. Size is stated for part of the rows, as once, few or many counts, or as a class when the clone is expanded.

D | J | V | size | CDR3 | DNA
TRBD1 | TRBJ1-1 | TRBV19 | . | CASNRVAGGNTEAFF | TGTGCCAGTAACCGGGTGGCAGGGGGGAACACTGAAGCTTTCTTT
TRBD1 | TRBJ1-5 | TRBV27 | . | CASSAQGQANQPQHF | TGTGCCAGCAGTGCGCAGGGACAGGCCAATCAGCCCCAGCATTTT
TRBD2 | TRBJ2-7 | TRBV7-2 | . | CASSLARLAGGRSEQYF | TGTGCCAGCAGCTTAGCTCGACTAGCGGGAGGAAGAAGCGAGCAGTACTTC
. | TRBJ2-7 | TRBV19 | . | CASSSNSYEQYF | TGTGCCAGTAGTAGTAACTCCTACGAGCAGTACTTC
. | TRBJ1-5 | TRBV5-6 | . | CASSFGGATNQPQHF | TGTGCCAGCAGCTTCGGAGGGGCGACAAATCAGCCCCAGCATTTT
. | TRBJ1-6 | TRBV19 | . | CASTRELLSPLHF | TGTGCCAGTACTAGGGAGTTACTTTCACCCCTCCACTTT
. | TRBJ2-7 | TRBV29-1 | . | CSVETGTYEQYF | TGCAGCGTTGAAACGGGAACCTACGAGCAGTACTTC
. | TRBJ2-7 | TRBV14 | once | CASSQVTGLQYF | TGTGCCAGCAGCCAAGTCACCGGGCTGCAGTACTTC
. | TRBJ2-7 | TRBV19 | . | CASSIRHLAYEQYF | TGTGCCAGTAGTATCAGGCACCTCGCCTACGAGCAGTACTTC
. | TRBJ2-7 | TRBV5-1 | . | CASSLAAGSSYEQYF | TGCGCCAGCAGCTTGGCGGCAGGGAGCTCCTACGAGCAGTACTTC
TRBD1 | TRBJ1-6 | TRBV2 | . | CASRPTGQGNHSPLHF | TGTGCCAGCAGGCCAACGGGACAGGGGAATCATTCACCCCTCCACTTT
. | TRBJ2-7 | TRBV12-3/TRBV12-4 | . | CASSTTQGGEQYF | TGTGCCAGCAGTACTACGCAGGGGGGCGAGCAGTACTTC
TRBD1 | TRBJ2-2 | TRBV13 | . | CASSIRDRDREHRGAVF | TGTGCCAGCAGCATTCGAGACCGGGACAGGGAACACCGGGGAGCTGTTTTT
TRBD1 | TRBJ1-4 | TRBV7-9 | . | CASSLVLDRVFF | TGTGCCAGCAGCTTAGTCCTGGACAGGGTGTTTTTT